Below are 20 T cell receptor beta chains sequenced from a single sample in a study of cytomegalovirus exposure and HLA in healthy donors. PCR employed 60 Vbeta and 13 Jbeta primers. TCRdb's table, derived via immunoSEQ multiplex PCR, lists solely in-frame clones and lacks some. The sample has some 190,000 clones, 75% to 90% seen once; the top ten hold 1.2%. The material sequenced was PBMCs. These receptor sequences come from a boy between 2 and 10 years old in good health and CMV-seronegative.

The table lists this clone with a few counts. The chain is built from TRBV7-9 and TRBJ2-1; 9 bases fit TRBD2. With V trimmed by 2 bases and J by 6 bases, 5 bases remained unmatched. Per germline, CDR1 SEHNR and CDR2 FQNEAQ (reference sequence). This CDR3 region has 15 residues. The CDR3 spells CASSLSSGRPNEQFF. In DNA form, the CDR3 reads TGTGCCAGCAGCTTAAGTAGCGGGAGACCCAATGAGCAGTTCTTC.

The J gene is TRBJ2-2, the V gene TRBV7-2; TRBD1 matches at 9 bases. The CDR3 is made up of 16 amino acids. CDR1 is SGHTA, CDR2 FQGNSA, per germline. V shed 3 bases, J shed 4 bases, and the junction held 6 bases outside the gene matches. The CDR3 DNA sequence: TGTGCCAGCAGCTTCCTACAGGGGGCGGGCACCGGGGAGCTGTTTTTT. Protein sequence: CASSFLQGAGTGELFF.

This sequence joins TRBV5-4 and TRBJ1-1; 7 bases map to TRBD1. The CDR3 contains 14 residues. J gave up 3 bases and V 4 bases, and 6 bases lay outside the gene matches. Germline V gene lookup returns CDR1 SGHNT and CDR2 YYREEE (reference sequence). The CDR3 loop reads CASSLRQGYTEAFF. The CDR3 DNA follows: TGTGCCAGCAGCCTCCGACAGGGCTACACTGAAGCTTTCTTT.

The V call is TRBV2, the J call TRBJ2-6; 10 positions match TRBD1. Unmatched junction bases numbered 9, after V lost 7 bases and J lost 0 bases. The CDR3 runs 18 residues. The germline CDR1 and CDR2 sequences are SNHLY and FYNNEI. DNA for the CDR3: TGTGCCAGCATCCGGGACAGGGGCTATGACTCTGGGGCCAACGTCCTGACTTTC. Its protein product is CASIRDRGYDSGANVLTF.

This clone has only a few counts. This chain connects TRBV4-3 to TRBJ2-1; 7 bases fit TRBD2. The junction had 7 bases not matched to a gene; V was cut back by 6 bases and J by 5 bases. Germline V gene data show CDR1 as LGHNA and CDR2 as YSLEER. There are 14 residues in the CDR3. CDR3 in amino acids: CASRTVSGDNEQFF. The CDR3 DNA sequence: TGCGCCAGCAGAACAGTCAGCGGGGACAATGAGCAGTTCTTC.

This clone has a single count. The chain employs TRBV7-9 and TRBJ1-5; the D is unclear. V was trimmed by 1 base and J by 4 bases, leaving 5 bases between them. The CDR3 loop spans 13 amino acids. Per germline, CDR1 SEHNR and CDR2 FQNEAQ (reference sequence). The CDR3 protein is CASSLGQNQPQHF. In nucleotides, the CDR3 is TGTGCCAGCAGCTTAGGGCAGAATCAGCCCCAGCATTTT.

This clone was observed a few times. This sequence joins TRBV19 and TRBJ1-1; tentatively, D is TRBD1 (6 bases). Germline-derived CDR1 and CDR2 are LNHDA and SQIVND (reference sequence). The CDR3 loop spans 12 amino acids. The germline V and J ends were trimmed by 6 bases and 7 bases, with 12 bases remaining between them. DNA of the CDR3: TGTGCCAGTAGAACACTAGGGGGTGAAGCTTTCTTT. The encoded protein is CASRTLGGEAFF.

The sample holds one count of this clone. The gene calls are TRBV29-1 and TRBJ2-3; 8 positions agree with TRBD2. V lost 4 bases and J lost 4; bases outside the gene matches: 10. The length of the CDR3 is 15 residues. Germline CDR1 and CDR2: SQVTM and ANQGSEA. CDR3 loop: CSVGVRAGGADTQYF. In nucleotides, the CDR3 is TGCAGCGTTGGAGTTAGGGCGGGGGGTGCAGATACGCAGTATTTT.

The chain employs TRBV7-3 and TRBJ1-1, with unresolved D. Trimming pared 1 base from V and 1 base from J, leaving 4 bases between. CDR1 SGHTA and CDR2 FQGTGA come from the germline V gene. The CDR3 has 13 residues. The CDR3 spells CASSLNRNTEAFF. CDR3 bases: TGTGCCAGCAGCTTAAACAGGAACACTGAAGCTTTCTTT. Supplemented by reference TRBV7-3 and TRBJ1-1, the full variable domain reads GAGVSQTPSNKVTEKGKYVELRCDPISGHTALYWYRQSLGQGPEFLIYFQGTGAADDSGLPNDRFFAVRPEGSVSTLKIQRTERGDSAVYLCASSLNRNTEAFFGQGTRLTVV.

The CDR3 loop is CASIPYGRAPSTDTQYF. The DNA for the CDR3 is TGTGCCAGCATCCCTTATGGGAGGGCGCCTAGCACAGATACGCAGTATTTT. This chain joins TRBV27 and TRBJ2-3; 7 positions match TRBD2. In germline, CDR1 is MNHEY, CDR2 SMNVEV (reference sequence). With V trimmed by 7 bases and J by 0 bases, 13 bases remained unmatched. The CDR3 spans 17 residues.

The gene calls are TRBV27 and TRBJ1-5, with D possibly being TRBD1 (5 bases). The CDR3 runs 15 residues. V lost 5 bases and J lost 6, with 17 bases in between. Germline V gives CDR1 MNHEY, CDR2 SMNVEV (reference sequence). The CDR3, as DNA: TGTGCCAGCAGTCCCCGGCCCAGGGCGGCTCAGCCCCAGCATTTT. It is translated as CASSPRPRAAQPQHF.

This sequence joins TRBV6-5 and TRBJ1-2; perhaps TRBD1 as D (5 bases). Germline lookup yields CDR1 MNHEY and CDR2 SVGAGI. This CDR3 spans 12 amino acids. V was clipped by 6 bases and J by 7 bases, with 12 bases between them. The CDR3 sequence is CASSAQDSGYTF. The DNA of the CDR3 is TGTGCCAGCAGCGCACAGGATTCTGGCTACACCTTC.

This clone appeared a few times. The CDR3 reads CAISVRGDQPQHF. The CDR3 DNA follows: TGTGCCATCAGTGTTAGGGGCGATCAGCCCCAGCATTTT. The gene calls are TRBV10-3 and TRBJ1-5; D is perhaps TRBD1 (5 bases). Germline V lookup: CDR1 ENHRY, CDR2 SYGVKD. V lost 4 bases and J lost 5, with 9 bases in between. The CDR3 has 13 residues.

The chain joins TRBV9 to TRBJ2-1, with 9 positions matching TRBD1. With 3 bases clipped from V and 3 bases from J, the junction kept 4 bases outside the gene matches. CDR1 and CDR2 from the germline V gene are SGDLS and YYNGEE. This CDR3 contains 15 residues. The CDR3 bases are TGTGCCAGCAGCGCGGGACAGGGAGACTACAATGAGCAGTTCTTC. Translating gives CASSAGQGDYNEQFF.

The chain couples TRBV27 to TRBJ2-7; 8 bases are shared with TRBD2. With 5 bases clipped from V and 3 bases from J, the junction kept 6 bases outside the gene matches. CDR3 length: 14 residues. The germline CDR1 and CDR2 sequences are MNHEY and SMNVEV (reference sequence). The CDR3 DNA follows: TGTGCCAGCAGTCCCCGGGAGGGCCTCTACGAGCAGTACTTC. It specifies CASSPREGLYEQYF.

The chain is built from TRBV27 and TRBJ1-6; TRBD1 agrees at 7 bases. CDR3 size: 15 residues. Germline loops: CDR1 MNHEY, CDR2 SMNVEV (reference sequence). Germline trimming cut 6 bases from V and 9 bases from J; bases unmatched to any gene: 11. In nucleotides, the CDR3 is TGTGCCAGCAGCCCGACGACAGGGTATTTTTCACCCCTCCACTTT. Translated, it gives CASSPTTGYFSPLHF.

Here the CDR3 DNA reads TGTGCCAGCAGCTACGTCGGACAGGGAAACTATGGCTACACCTTC. Its protein product is CASSYVGQGNYGYTF. This chain joins TRBV7-2 and TRBJ1-2, with TRBD1 matching 8 bases. Germline CDR1 is SGHTA and CDR2 is FQGNSA. The CDR3 length is 15 residues. V was clipped by 4 bases and J by 2 bases; unmatched bases: 6.

The chain's CDR3 is CASSPLGVIAGVRSYEQYF. The CDR3 DNA reads as TGCGCCAGCAGCCCTTTGGGGGTAATAGCGGGAGTTCGGTCCTACGAGCAGTACTTC. This chain links TRBV5-1 with TRBJ2-7; TRBD2 matches at 9 bases. Germline lookup yields CDR1 SGHRS and CDR2 YFSETQ. The CDR3 spans 19 residues. After removal of 4 bases from V and 1 base from J, the junction contained 18 bases not matched to a gene.

The V call is TRBV4-1, the J call TRBJ1-4; TRBD1 agrees at 7 bases. V lost 5 bases to trimming and J lost 2 bases; unmatched junction nucleotides: 5. The CDR3 is 15 residues long. From germline, CDR1 is MGHRA and CDR2 YSYEKL. In nucleotides, the CDR3 is TGCGCCAGCAGCTCACTGGGACAGACTAATGAAAAACTGTTTTTT. It yields the protein CASSSLGQTNEKLFF.

This clone has more than one count but fewer than ten. The chain links TRBV5-4 to TRBJ2-1; no clear D gene. This CDR3 spans 13 amino acids. Germline values: CDR1 SGHNT, CDR2 YYREEE (reference sequence). The V gene lost 1 base and the J gene lost 5 bases, with 7 bases spanning the gap. The CDR3 region is CASSLTVDNEQFF. DNA of the CDR3: TGTGCCAGCAGCTTGACTGTAGACAATGAGCAGTTCTTC.